The clone carrying this T cell receptor beta chain was recorded only once. CDR3 length: 15 residues. CDR1 and CDR2 from the germline V gene are SGHTS and YDEGEE. Trimming removed 1 base at V and 4 bases at J, with 12 bases between. The assay was immunoSEQ multiplex PCR, and TCRdb's table has in-frame clones only and misses some. This table holds 200,000 to 300,000 clones, over 75% found once. The data were taken from a study of blood T cell repertoires in COVID-19. The sequencing sample was made of PBMCs or T cells enriched from blood (not recorded which). The chain links TRBV5-8 to TRBJ1-5, with D possibly matching TRBD1 (6 bases). This receptor was identified in a woman aged 35 to 49 who had been exposed to COVID-19. Written as DNA, the CDR3 is TGTGCCAGCAGCTTGCTTCAGGGGAGAAATCAGCCCCAGCATTTT. Translated, it gives CASSLLQGRNQPQHF.